Each of the 15 T cell receptor beta chains below was sequenced from the same sample in a study of blood T cells in healthy people across ages. Together with a sample-barcoded 5' primer, a J-beta primer mix was included in a second PCR lasting roughly 6 to 12 cycles. MiXCR, applied by TCRdb to the 5' RACE reads, yields one record per CDR3 protein. The sample has around 870,000 distinct CDR3 sequences, roughly 26% seen once. Source material: blood. The receptors come from a woman older than 75 in good health.

The gene calls are TRBV5-5 and TRBJ1-1; D not certain. V was pared by 1 base and J by 1 base, with 8 bases between. Germline assignment: CDR1 SGHKS and CDR2 YYEKEE (reference sequence). CDR3 length: 14 residues. CDR3 sequence: CASSLRLENTEAFF. CDR3 coding DNA: TGTGCCAGCAGCTTGAGGCTGGAGAACACTGAAGCTTTCTTT.

At least ten counts were recorded for this clonotype. V is TRBV12-3 or TRBV12-4 and J is TRBJ2-5; D is undetermined. Trimming cost V 3 bases and J 0 bases, with 8 bases left between them. There are 14 residues in the CDR3. CDR3: CASSFLTYQETQYF. In DNA form, the CDR3 reads TGTGCCAGCAGTTTCTTAACCTACCAAGAGACCCAGTACTTC.

This clonotype was detected ten times or more. V is TRBV12-3 or TRBV12-4 and J is TRBJ2-5; TRBD2 aligns across 8 bases. With 7 bases clipped from V and 5 bases from J, the junction kept 9 bases outside the gene matches. The CDR3 sequence is 14 residues long. CDR3 bases: TGTGCCAGCACTACAGCGGGGGCGGGGGAGACCCAGTACTTC. Its protein is CASTTAGAGETQYF.

In this sample, this clonotype turned up a few times. J is TRBJ1-1 and V is TRBV6-5; no firm D call. The CDR3 has 16 residues. Trimming stripped 3 bases from V and 2 bases from J, with 16 bases between. Germline V gene sequence: CDR1 MNHEY, CDR2 SVGAGI. CDR3 nucleotide sequence: TGTGCCAGCAGTTATGGCAGACTCACGGGCAACACTGAAGCTTTCTTT. This codes for CASSYGRLTGNTEAFF.

The chain links TRBV6-6 to TRBJ2-7, with TRBD2 as a possible D gene (5 bases). The V end was cut by 2 bases, the J end by 3 bases, with 14 bases between. The CDR3 contains 15 residues. In germline, CDR1 is MNHNY, CDR2 SVGAGI (reference sequence). CDR3 bases: TGTGCCAGCAGTTACAGGGAGCTGGGCCTCTACGAGCAGTACTTC. It encodes CASSYRELGLYEQYF.

As regards this clonotype: The junction does not match germline at one end; this may be a read error. The genes are TRBV7-2 and TRBJ2-4; D gene ambiguous. There are 14 residues in the CDR3. Per the germline V gene, CDR1 is SGHTA and CDR2 is FQGNSA. CDR3 sequence reads: CAGSLVVGGETQYF. CDR3 coding DNA: TGTGCCGGCAGCTTAGTCGTAGGTGGGGAAACCCAGTACTTC.

The CDR3 loop is CASSFFGLAGSQETQYF. The CDR3 DNA reads as TGTGCCAGCAGTTTTTTTGGACTAGCGGGCTCCCAAGAGACCCAGTACTTC. The chain carries TRBV28 and TRBJ2-5, with 11 bases lining up with TRBD2. The ends lost 3 bases at V and 1 base at J; junction bases unmatched: 7. The CDR3 is 17 amino acids. Germline V gene lookup returns CDR1 MDHEN and CDR2 SYDVKM.

This clonotype occurred a few times. The genes are TRBV6-6 and TRBJ1-2; tentative D call: TRBD1 (6 bases). V was shortened by 5 bases and J by 8 bases, with 12 bases between the two germline ends. Looked up from germline, CDR1 is MNHNY and CDR2 is SVGAGI (reference sequence). The CDR3 has 12 residues. CDR3 bases: TGTGCCAGCAGTAGCGGGGGGCAGGGCTACACCTTC. Translating gives CASSSGGQGYTF.

Concerning this clonotype itself: At one boundary the junction diverges from the germline segment, which might be a read error. V usage is TRBV11-2 and J usage is TRBJ2-6; possibly TRBD1 for D (5 bases). Germline CDR1 SGHAT, CDR2 FQNNGV. The CDR3 is 14 amino acids. The CDR3 nucleotides read TGTGCCAGCAGCAGGGGCTCTGGGGCCAACATCCTGACTTTC. Residues: CASSRGSGANILTF.

Notes on this clonotype: A clone one base away is much larger, so this may be a read error. The V gene is TRBV4-3, the J gene TRBJ2-7, with D tentatively TRBD1 or TRBD2 (5 bases each). Germline lookup yields CDR1 LGHNA and CDR2 YSLEER. The CDR3 runs to 17 residues. V was pared by 1 base and J by 2 bases, with 18 bases between. The CDR3 reads CASSQGKGQGVAYEQYF. In nucleotides, the CDR3 is TGCGCCAGCAGCCAAGGTAAAGGGCAGGGAGTCGCCTACGAGCAGTACTTC.

The genes are TRBV6-5 and TRBJ2-3; TRBD1 agrees at 9 bases. Germline V gives CDR1 MNHEY, CDR2 SVGAGI. Losses at the gene ends were 0 bases for V and 5 bases for J; bases not matched to a gene: 3. The CDR3 is 15 residues long. This CDR3 reads CASSYSGQGLDTQYF. CDR3 nucleotide sequence: TGTGCCAGCAGTTACTCGGGACAGGGATTAGATACGCAGTATTTT.

The chain links TRBV21-1 to TRBJ2-7; TRBD1 is taken as the D call from the table, unchecked against the DNA. TRBV21-1 is a listed pseudogene. This CDR3 is 15 amino acids long. The CDR3 protein is CASSNAGTESYEQYF. DNA of the CDR3: TGTGCCAGCAGCAATGCCGGGACAGAGAGCTACGAGCAGTACTTC.

This clonotype was found many times. This CDR3 reads CASSPGTGGKDTEAFF. DNA of the CDR3: TGTGCCAGCAGCCCCGGGACAGGGGGAAAGGACACTGAAGCTTTCTTT. The V gene is TRBV12-3 or TRBV12-4, the J gene TRBJ1-1, with 11 bases matching TRBD1. The CDR3 covers 16 residues. Unmatched junction bases numbered 9, after V lost 6 bases and J lost 3 bases.

In this sample, this clonotype turned up many times. The rearrangement joins TRBV27 to TRBJ1-2; 7 positions agree with TRBD1. CDR1 is MNHEY, CDR2 SMNVEV, per germline (reference sequence). The CDR3 is 18 amino acids. Trimming at V came to 0 bases and at J to 1 base, leaving 11 bases not matched to a gene. CDR3 sequence reads: CASSLSGRGPDFNYGYTF. The CDR3 DNA is TGTGCCAGCAGTTTATCGGGAAGGGGGCCGGATTTTAACTATGGCTACACCTTC.

This chain connects TRBV6-2 or TRBV6-3 to TRBJ1-6, with D tentatively TRBD1 (6 bases). Germline loops: CDR1 MNHEY, CDR2 SVGEGT. V lost 2 bases, J lost 3 bases, and 17 bases lay in between. The CDR3 covers 18 residues. The CDR3 loop is CASSYNPGQHVYNSPLHF. The DNA of the CDR3 is TGTGCCAGCAGTTACAACCCCGGACAGCACGTCTATAATTCACCCCTCCACTTT.